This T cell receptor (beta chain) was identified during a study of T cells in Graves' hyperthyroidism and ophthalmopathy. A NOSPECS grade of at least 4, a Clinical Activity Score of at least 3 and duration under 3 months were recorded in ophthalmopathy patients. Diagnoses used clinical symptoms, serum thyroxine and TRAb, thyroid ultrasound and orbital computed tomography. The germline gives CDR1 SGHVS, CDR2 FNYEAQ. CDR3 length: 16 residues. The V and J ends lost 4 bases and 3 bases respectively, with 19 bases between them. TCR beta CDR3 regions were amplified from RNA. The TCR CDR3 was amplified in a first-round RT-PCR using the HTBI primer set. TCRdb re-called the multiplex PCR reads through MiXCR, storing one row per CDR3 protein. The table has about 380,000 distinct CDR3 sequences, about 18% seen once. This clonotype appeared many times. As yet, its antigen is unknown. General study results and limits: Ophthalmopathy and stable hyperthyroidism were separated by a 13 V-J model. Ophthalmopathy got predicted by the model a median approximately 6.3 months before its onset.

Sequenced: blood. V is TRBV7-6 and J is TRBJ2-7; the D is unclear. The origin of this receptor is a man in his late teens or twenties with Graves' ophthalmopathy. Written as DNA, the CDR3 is TGTGCCAGCAGCTCCCCCTCCGGCTCGCCTAGCTACGAGCAGTACTTC. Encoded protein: CASSSPSGSPSYEQYF.